This entry lists 24 T cell receptor beta chains sequenced from one sample in a study of CD8 T cells in Susac syndrome. Random hexamers were used to reverse transcribe an amount of roughly 0.45 to 1 ug RNA. TCRdb reprocessed the immunoSEQ multiplex PCR reads via MiXCR and lists one record per CDR3 protein. The sample includes roughly 190,000 distinct CDR3 sequences, around 93% seen only once; the top ten take around 0.15%. The material sequenced was CD8+ T cells from PBMCs. Receptor source: a human donor with Susac syndrome.

The rearrangement uses TRBV3-1 and TRBJ1-5; weak D call: TRBD1 (6 bases). The V end was cut by 6 bases, the J end by 6 bases, with 12 bases between. Germline V lookup: CDR1 LGHDT, CDR2 YNNKEL (reference sequence). The CDR3 loop spans 13 amino acids. The CDR3 region is CASSQDSAQPQHF. The CDR3 bases are TGTGCCAGCAGTCAGGACAGTGCTCAGCCCCAGCATTTT.

This clonotype was observed once. This chain uses TRBV20-1 with TRBJ2-5; tentatively, D is TRBD1 (5 bases). The CDR3 extends over 16 amino acids. Germline V gene data show CDR1 as DFQATT and CDR2 as SNEGSKA (reference sequence). The germline V and J ends were trimmed by 7 bases and 1 base, with 22 bases remaining between them. CDR3 residues: CSVWQGIGLVQETQYF. The CDR3 DNA is TGCAGTGTATGGCAGGGCATAGGTCTCGTCCAAGAGACCCAGTACTTC.

The rearrangement uses TRBV12-3 or TRBV12-4 and TRBJ2-7, with D uncertain. Trimming stripped 5 bases from V and 1 base from J, with 15 bases between. The CDR3 is 15 residues long. Here the CDR3 DNA reads TGTGCCAGCAGTCCCGGACCGAGAATTTCCTACGAGCAGTACTTC. Protein product: CASSPGPRISYEQYF.

This clonotype was counted a few times. The DNA of the CDR3 is TGTGCCAGCAGCGGGCCGGGGGCTGAAGTTGAAAAACTGTTTTTT. It codes for CASSGPGAEVEKLFF. J is TRBJ1-4 and V is TRBV7-9, with TRBD1 as a possible D gene (6 bases). V gave up 5 bases and J gave up 7 bases, with 17 bases separating them. CDR1 is SEHNR and CDR2 is FQNEAQ in the germline V gene (reference sequence). The CDR3 covers 15 residues.

CDR3 amino acids: CASTETGARQPQHF. The CDR3 DNA follows: TGTGCCAGTACTGAAACAGGGGCGCGGCAGCCCCAGCATTTT. This chain connects TRBV19 to TRBJ1-5, with 7 bases identical to TRBD1. Germline CDR1 and CDR2: LNHDA and SQIVND (reference sequence). The CDR3 covers 14 residues. Trimming cost V 7 bases and J 7 bases; bases outside gene matches: 10. Full variable domain (rest looked up from reference TRBV19 and TRBJ1-5): DGGITQSPKYLFRKEGQNVTLSCEQNLNHDAMYWYRQDPGQGLRLIYYSQIVNDFQKGDIAEGYSVSREKKESFPLTVTSAQKNPTAFYLCASTETGARQPQHFGDGTRLSIL.

This chain connects TRBV4-1 to TRBJ2-5, with 14 bases fitting TRBD2. The trim removed 4 bases at V and 5 bases at J, leaving 3 bases unmatched. CDR1 and CDR2 (germline): MGHRA, YSYEKL. The CDR3 sequence is 15 residues long. This chain's CDR3 is CASSLGLAGAETQYF. For the CDR3, the DNA is TGCGCCAGCAGCCTGGGACTAGCGGGAGCCGAGACCCAGTACTTC.

This clonotype was seen a single time. The CDR3 bases are TGTGCCAGCAGCTTAGAACTCTCGGCCAATCAGCCCCAGCATTTT. Translation: CASSLELSANQPQHF. The rearrangement joins TRBV11-2 to TRBJ1-5; D gene uncertain. Germline assignment: CDR1 SGHAT and CDR2 FQNNGV. The CDR3 consists of 15 residues. Trimming took 0 bases from V and 3 from J, leaving 9 bases between them.

This clonotype was seen just once. This chain's CDR3 is CASSFLGPSYEQYF. Here the CDR3 DNA reads TGTGCCAGCAGCTTTTTAGGACCTTCCTACGAGCAGTACTTC. The chain uses TRBV7-9 and TRBJ2-7; D not certain. Deletions cut 3 bases from V and 1 base from J, with 10 bases between. Looked up from germline, CDR1 is SEHNR and CDR2 is FQNEAQ (reference sequence). The CDR3 length is 14 residues.

V gene TRBV19 combines with J gene TRBJ1-2, with D maybe TRBD1 (5 bases). Germline loops: CDR1 LNHDA, CDR2 SQIVND (reference sequence). Trimming cost V 4 bases and J 5 bases, with 14 bases left between them. CDR3 length equals 14 residues. For the CDR3, the DNA is TGTGCCAGTAGTACCTGGACTGGGGCTTATGGCTACACCTTC. Residues: CASSTWTGAYGYTF.

This clonotype has a handful of counts. The chain employs TRBV7-3 and TRBJ2-2; no definite D call. Germline CDR1 reads SGHTA; CDR2 reads FQGTGA. CDR3 length equals 12 residues. V was clipped by 3 bases and J by 5 bases, with 4 bases between them. CDR3 coding DNA: TGTGCCAGCAGCTTCGAAACCGGGGAGCTGTTTTTT. It specifies CASSFETGELFF. The variable domain in full, with the rest retrieved from reference TRBV7-3 and TRBJ2-2, is GAGVSQTPSNKVTEKGKYVELRCDPISGHTALYWYRQSLGQGPEFLIYFQGTGAADDSGLPNDRFFAVRPEGSVSTLKIQRTERGDSAVYLCASSFETGELFFGEGSRLTVL.

This chain connects TRBV9 to TRBJ2-1, with 9 bases identical to TRBD2. Germline V CDR1 and CDR2: SGDLS, YYNGEE. V lost 0 bases, J lost 0 bases, and 7 bases stayed unmatched. The CDR3 runs to 18 residues. The CDR3 here is CASSVVGTSSSSYNEQFF. CDR3 DNA sequence: TGTGCCAGCAGCGTAGTGGGGACTAGCTCTAGCTCCTACAATGAGCAGTTCTTC.

V and J are TRBV11-2 and TRBJ2-6; D assignment may be TRBD1 or TRBD2 (5 bases each). Trimming removed 5 bases at V and 13 bases at J, with 15 bases between. Germline V gives CDR1 SGHAT, CDR2 FQNNGV. The CDR3 sequence is 13 residues long. This CDR3 reads CASSHIRERVLTF. In nucleotides, the CDR3 is TGTGCCAGCAGCCACATCAGGGAGCGGGTCCTGACTTTC.

CDR3 residues: CAISEDTNTGELFF. The CDR3 DNA sequence: TGTGCCATCAGTGAGGACACCAACACCGGGGAGCTGTTTTTT. This chain connects TRBV10-3 to TRBJ2-2; D remains unclear. V was cut by 2 bases and J by 2 bases, with 6 bases left in between. The CDR3 runs to 14 residues. The germline V gene has CDR1 ENHRY and CDR2 SYGVKD.

This clonotype was seen just once. This chain joins TRBV19 and TRBJ2-7; 9 positions agree with TRBD1. CDR1 LNHDA and CDR2 SQIVND come from the germline V gene (reference sequence). V was pared by 5 bases and J by 3 bases, with 14 bases of the junction left unmatched. The CDR3 is 17 residues long. The CDR3 is CASSRSTPPTGGYEQYF. In nucleotides, the CDR3 is TGTGCCAGTAGTCGATCGACCCCCCCGACAGGGGGCTACGAGCAGTACTTC.

The gene calls are TRBV7-8 and TRBJ2-7; no firm D call. Trimming removed 7 bases at V and 0 bases at J, with 13 bases between. This CDR3 is 14 amino acids long. The germline V gene has CDR1 SGHVS and CDR2 FQNEAQ. The CDR3: CASNSGAYSYEQYF. The CDR3 DNA reads TGTGCCAGCAATAGTGGCGCTTACTCCTACGAGCAGTACTTC.

This chain links TRBV12-3 or TRBV12-4 with TRBJ2-3, with TRBD2 matching over 12 bases. V was pared by 4 bases and J by 1 base, with 12 bases of the junction left unmatched. The CDR3 has 19 amino acids. The CDR3: CASSSGLAGIFVGTDTQYF. DNA of the CDR3: TGTGCCAGCAGTTCCGGACTAGCGGGAATATTTGTAGGCACAGATACGCAGTATTTT.

The chain combines TRBV7-9 with TRBJ2-1, with D possibly matching TRBD2 (7 bases). This CDR3 spans 12 amino acids. CDR1 SEHNR and CDR2 FQNEAQ come from the germline V gene (reference sequence). Trimming removed 5 bases at V and 10 bases at J, with 12 bases between. The CDR3 is CASSLPGGEQFF. The CDR3 DNA is TGTGCCAGCAGCCTACCGGGGGGCGAGCAGTTCTTC.

The chain couples TRBV29-1 to TRBJ1-4; weak D call: TRBD1 (6 bases). The length of the CDR3 is 14 residues. The V and J ends lost 3 bases and 5 bases respectively, with 13 bases between them. Germline-derived CDR1 and CDR2 are SQVTM and ANQGSEA. The DNA of the CDR3 is TGCAGCGTTGATCAGGGGATAGGCAATGAAAAACTGTTTTTT. Translating it yields CSVDQGIGNEKLFF.

J is TRBJ1-1 and V is TRBV18; TRBD1 agrees at 12 bases. The CDR3 runs to 17 residues. The J segment lost 0 bases and the V segment lost 5 bases, leaving 7 bases of the junction unmatched. Germline CDR1 reads KGHSH; CDR2 reads LQKENI. CDR3 in amino acids: CASSDRDRGPVNTEAFF. The CDR3, as DNA: TGTGCCAGCTCAGACCGGGACAGGGGGCCGGTGAACACTGAAGCTTTCTTT.

V and J are TRBV7-9 and TRBJ1-5, with 8 bases fitting TRBD1. The CDR3 loop spans 16 amino acids. Losses at the gene ends were 6 bases for V and 7 bases for J; bases not matched to a gene: 14. Germline V gives CDR1 SEHNR, CDR2 FQNEAQ (reference sequence). CDR3 nucleotides: TGTGCCAGCAGTCCTACGCAGGGGGCGAGTAGCCAGCCCCAGCATTTT. Its translation is CASSPTQGASSQPQHF.

The gene calls are TRBV15 and TRBJ2-1, with D unresolved. This CDR3 is 16 amino acids long. CDR1 is LNHNV, CDR2 YYDKDF, per germline (reference sequence). The germline V and J ends were trimmed by 8 bases and 4 bases, with 21 bases remaining between them. The CDR3 coding sequence is TGTGCCACCGGAATGAAAGACTCCGTTAGTTACAATGAGCAGTTCTTC. Translating it yields CATGMKDSVSYNEQFF.

The chain links TRBV12-3 or TRBV12-4 to TRBJ2-5; a possible D gene is TRBD1 (6 bases). Trimming stripped 6 bases from V and 5 bases from J, with 13 bases between. The CDR3 totals 13 residues. CDR3 loop: CASRTQGAETQYF. The DNA of the CDR3 is TGTGCCAGCAGAACACAGGGAGCGGAGACCCAGTACTTC.

The chain has TRBV9 and TRBJ2-3; possible D gene TRBD2, 5 bases. Between the trimmed V and J ends, which lost 3 bases and 3 bases, there was a span of 14 bases. Germline assignment: CDR1 SGDLS and CDR2 YYNGEE. The CDR3 extends over 15 amino acids. As DNA, the CDR3 is TGTGCCAGCAGCGCCGCTCCGAGGGCGACAGATACGCAGTATTTT. This codes for CASSAAPRATDTQYF.

J is TRBJ2-5 and V is TRBV5-6; 8 nucleotides align to TRBD1. With V trimmed by 2 bases and J by 3 bases, 9 bases remained unmatched. CDR1 SGHDT and CDR2 YYEEEE come from the germline V gene. This CDR3 comprises 16 residues. CDR3 DNA sequence: TGTGCCAGCAGCTTCGTTTCGGGACAGGAAAAAGAGACCCAGTACTTC. Amino acids: CASSFVSGQEKETQYF.